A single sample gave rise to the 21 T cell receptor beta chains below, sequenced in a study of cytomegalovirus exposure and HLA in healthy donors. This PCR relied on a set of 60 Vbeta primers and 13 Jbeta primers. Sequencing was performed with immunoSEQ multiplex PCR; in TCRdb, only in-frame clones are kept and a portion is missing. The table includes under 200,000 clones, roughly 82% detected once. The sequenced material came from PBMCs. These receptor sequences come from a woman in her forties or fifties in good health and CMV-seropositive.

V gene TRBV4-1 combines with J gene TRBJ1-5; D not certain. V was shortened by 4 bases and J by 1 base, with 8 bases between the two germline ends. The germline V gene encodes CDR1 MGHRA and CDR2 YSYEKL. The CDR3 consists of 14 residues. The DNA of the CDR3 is TGCGCCAGCAGCCCCCCCGGGAGCAATCAGCCCCAGCATTTT. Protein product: CASSPPGSNQPQHF.

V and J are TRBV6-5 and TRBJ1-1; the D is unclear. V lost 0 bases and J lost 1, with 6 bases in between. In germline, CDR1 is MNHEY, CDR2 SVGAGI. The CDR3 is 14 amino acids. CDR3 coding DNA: TGTGCCAGCAGTTACTCTACTTCGAACACTGAAGCTTTCTTT. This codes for CASSYSTSNTEAFF.

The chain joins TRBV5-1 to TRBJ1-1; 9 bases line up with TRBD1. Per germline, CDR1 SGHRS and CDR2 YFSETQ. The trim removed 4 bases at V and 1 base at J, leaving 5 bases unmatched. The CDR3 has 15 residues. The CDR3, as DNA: TGCGCCAGCAGCCCGTCGGGACAGGGGAACACTGAAGCTTTCTTT. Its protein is CASSPSGQGNTEAFF.

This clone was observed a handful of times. The DNA for the CDR3 is TGTGCCAGCAGCTTGGGTAGCGGGGACTACGAGCAGTACTTC. Its protein is CASSLGSGDYEQYF. This rearrangement joins TRBV5-6 to TRBJ2-7; 8 bases map to TRBD2. Germline V gives CDR1 SGHDT, CDR2 YYEEEE. V shed 0 bases and J 3 bases; nucleotides not matched to a gene: 2. The CDR3 covers 14 residues.

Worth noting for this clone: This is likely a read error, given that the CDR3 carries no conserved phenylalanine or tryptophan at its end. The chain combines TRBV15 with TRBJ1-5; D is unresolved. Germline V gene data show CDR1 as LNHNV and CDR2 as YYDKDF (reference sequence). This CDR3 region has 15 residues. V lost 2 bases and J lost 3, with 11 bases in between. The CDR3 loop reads CATSRRFGDNQPQHL. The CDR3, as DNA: TGTGCCACCAGCAGAAGATTTGGTGACAATCAGCCCCAGCATCTT.

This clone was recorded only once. The CDR3 is CASSVTSGGTDTQYF. The CDR3 coding sequence is TGTGCCAGCAGTGTTACTAGCGGGGGGACAGATACGCAGTATTTT. This chain links TRBV6-5 with TRBJ2-3; 12 positions match TRBD2. The CDR3 runs to 15 residues. The germline CDR1 and CDR2 sequences are MNHEY and SVGAGI. Trimming cost V 5 bases and J 3 bases; bases outside gene matches: 3.

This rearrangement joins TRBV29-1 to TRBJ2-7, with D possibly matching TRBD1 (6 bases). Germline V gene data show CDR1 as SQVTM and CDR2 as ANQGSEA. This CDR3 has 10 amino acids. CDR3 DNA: TGCAAGGGGGATTCCTACGAGCAGTACTTC. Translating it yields CKGDSYEQYF.

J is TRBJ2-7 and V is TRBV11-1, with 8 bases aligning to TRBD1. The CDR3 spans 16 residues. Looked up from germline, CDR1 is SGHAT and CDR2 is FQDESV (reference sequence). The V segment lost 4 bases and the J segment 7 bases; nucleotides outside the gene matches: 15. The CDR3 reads CASSSRWTGSRWEQYF. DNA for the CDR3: TGTGCCAGCAGCTCGCGTTGGACAGGGTCCCGCTGGGAGCAGTACTTC. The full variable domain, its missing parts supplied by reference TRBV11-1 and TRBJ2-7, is EAEVAQSPRYKITEKSQAVAFWCDPISGHATLYWYRQILGQGPELLVQFQDESVVDDSQLPKDRFSAERLKGVDSTLKIQPAELGDSAMYLCASSSRWTGSRWEQYFGPGTRLTVT.

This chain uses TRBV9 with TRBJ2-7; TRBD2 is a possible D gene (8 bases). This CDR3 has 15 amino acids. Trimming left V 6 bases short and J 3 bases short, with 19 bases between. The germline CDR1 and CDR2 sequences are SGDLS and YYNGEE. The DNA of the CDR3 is TGTGCCAGCAACCGGGGGGGGGACAGAAGCTACGAGCAGTACTTC. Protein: CASNRGGDRSYEQYF.

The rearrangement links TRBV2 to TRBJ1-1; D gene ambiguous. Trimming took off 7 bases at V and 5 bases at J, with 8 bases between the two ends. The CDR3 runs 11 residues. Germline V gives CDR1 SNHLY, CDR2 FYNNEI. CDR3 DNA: TGTGCCAGCATGCGGAATACTGAAGCTTTCTTT. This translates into CASMRNTEAFF. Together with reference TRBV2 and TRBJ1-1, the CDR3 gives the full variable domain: EPEVTQTPSHQVTQMGQEVILRCVPISNHLYFYWYRQILGQKVEFLVSFYNNEISEKSEIFDDQFSVERPDGSNFTLKIRSTKLEDSAMYFCASMRNTEAFFGQGTRLTVV.

CDR3 protein: CATSRGTSGGADTQYF. The CDR3 bases are TGTGCCACCAGCAGAGGGACTAGCGGGGGGGCAGATACGCAGTATTTT. The chain recombines TRBV15 with TRBJ2-3; 15 bases align to TRBD2. The CDR3 is 16 residues long. After removal of 1 base from V and 4 bases from J, the junction contained 0 bases not matched to a gene. Germline CDR1 and CDR2: LNHNV and YYDKDF (reference sequence).

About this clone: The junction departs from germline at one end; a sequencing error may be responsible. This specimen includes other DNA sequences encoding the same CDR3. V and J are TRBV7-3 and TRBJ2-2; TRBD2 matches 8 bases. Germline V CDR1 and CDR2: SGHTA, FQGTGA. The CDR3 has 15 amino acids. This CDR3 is CASSISGGGTGELFF. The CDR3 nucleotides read TGTGCCAGCAGCATTTCGGGGGGGGGCACCGGGGAGCTATTTTTT.

Written as DNA, the CDR3 is TGCGCCAGCAGCCAACCCCGGGACAGTAACAATGAGCAGTTCTTC. Translating gives CASSQPRDSNNEQFF. The rearrangement uses TRBV4-1 and TRBJ2-1; 7 positions match TRBD1. The CDR3 is made up of 15 amino acids. V shed 2 bases, J shed 5 bases, and the junction held 6 bases outside the gene matches. From germline, CDR1 is MGHRA and CDR2 YSYEKL.

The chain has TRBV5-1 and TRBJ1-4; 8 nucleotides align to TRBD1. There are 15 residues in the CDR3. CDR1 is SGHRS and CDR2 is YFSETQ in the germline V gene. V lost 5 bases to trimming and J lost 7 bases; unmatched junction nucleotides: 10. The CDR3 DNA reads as TGCGCCAGCAGTTTTGGGACAGGCGCATCTGAAAAACTGTTTTTT. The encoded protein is CASSFGTGASEKLFF.

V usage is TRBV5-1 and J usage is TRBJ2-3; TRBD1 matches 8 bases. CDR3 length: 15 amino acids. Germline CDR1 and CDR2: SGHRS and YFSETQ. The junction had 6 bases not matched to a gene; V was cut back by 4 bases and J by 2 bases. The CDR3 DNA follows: TGCGCCAGCAGCATCAGACAGGGGCCCACAGATACGCAGTATTTT. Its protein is CASSIRQGPTDTQYF.

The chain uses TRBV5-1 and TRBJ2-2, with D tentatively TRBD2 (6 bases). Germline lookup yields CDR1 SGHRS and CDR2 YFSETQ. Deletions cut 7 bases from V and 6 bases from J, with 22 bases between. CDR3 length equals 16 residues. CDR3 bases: TGCGCCAGCCTCCCTGGAGGGGTGGTTGGCGCCGGGGAGCTGTTTTTT. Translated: CASLPGGVVGAGELFF. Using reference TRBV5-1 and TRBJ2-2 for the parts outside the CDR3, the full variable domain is KAGVTQTPRYLIKTRGQQVTLSCSPISGHRSVSWYQQTPGQGLQFLFEYFSETQRNKGNFPGRFSGRQFSNSRSEMNVSTLELGDSALYLCASLPGGVVGAGELFFGEGSRLTVL.

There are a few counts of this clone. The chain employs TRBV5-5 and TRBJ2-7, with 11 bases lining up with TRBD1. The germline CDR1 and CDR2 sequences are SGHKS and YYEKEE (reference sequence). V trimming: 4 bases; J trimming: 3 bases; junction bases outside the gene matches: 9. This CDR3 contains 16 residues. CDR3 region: CASSPRVGTGGYEQYF. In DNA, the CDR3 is TGTGCCAGCAGCCCCCGGGTCGGGACAGGGGGCTACGAGCAGTACTTC.

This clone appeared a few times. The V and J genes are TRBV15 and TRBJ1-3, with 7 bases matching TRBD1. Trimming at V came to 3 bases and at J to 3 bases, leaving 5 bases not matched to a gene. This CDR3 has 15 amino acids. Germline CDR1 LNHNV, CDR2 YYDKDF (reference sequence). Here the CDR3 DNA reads TGTGCCACCAGCAGCAAAAACAGGGGTGGAAACACCATATATTTT. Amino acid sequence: CATSSKNRGGNTIYF.

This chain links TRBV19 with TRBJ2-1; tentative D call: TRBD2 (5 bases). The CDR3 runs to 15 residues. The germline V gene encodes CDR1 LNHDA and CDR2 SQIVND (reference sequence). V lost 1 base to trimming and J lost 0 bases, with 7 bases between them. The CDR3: CASSIAGSSYNEQFF. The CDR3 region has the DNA TGTGCCAGTAGTATAGCGGGGAGCTCCTACAATGAGCAGTTCTTC.

In DNA, the CDR3 is TGTGCCAGCTCCCCGGGGGACAGTCAAAATCAGCCCCAGCATTTT. Its translation: CASSPGDSQNQPQHF. This chain links TRBV18 with TRBJ1-5, with 7 positions matching TRBD1. This CDR3 comprises 15 residues. Looked up from germline, CDR1 is KGHSH and CDR2 is LQKENI. V lost 6 bases to trimming and J lost 4 bases; unmatched junction nucleotides: 9.

For the CDR3, the DNA is TGTGCCATCAGTGACCGAGCGGGCCCCACAGATACGCAGTATTTT. Protein sequence: CAISDRAGPTDTQYF. The chain is built from TRBV10-3 and TRBJ2-3, with D perhaps TRBD2 (6 bases). The CDR3 runs 15 residues. V shed 3 bases and J shed 2 bases, with 12 bases lying between them. The germline V gene encodes CDR1 ENHRY and CDR2 SYGVKD.